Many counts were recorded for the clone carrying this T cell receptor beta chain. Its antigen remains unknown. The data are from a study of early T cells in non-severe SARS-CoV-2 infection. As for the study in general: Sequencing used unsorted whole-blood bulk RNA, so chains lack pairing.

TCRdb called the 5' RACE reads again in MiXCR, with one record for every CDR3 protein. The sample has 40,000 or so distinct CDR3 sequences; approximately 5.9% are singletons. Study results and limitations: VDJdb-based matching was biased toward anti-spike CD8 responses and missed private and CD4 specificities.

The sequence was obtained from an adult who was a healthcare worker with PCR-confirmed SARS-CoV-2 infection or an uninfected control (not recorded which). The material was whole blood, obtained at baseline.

This chain's CDR3 is CASKRAGDGELFF. The CDR3 nucleotides are TGTGCCAGCAAACGAGCGGGAGACGGGGAGCTGTTTTTT. This chain uses TRBV6-1 with TRBJ2-2; 8 bases map to TRBD2. Germline-derived CDR1 and CDR2 are MNHNS and SASEGT. The CDR3 covers 13 residues. Losses at the gene ends were 7 bases for V and 7 bases for J; bases not matched to a gene: 5.